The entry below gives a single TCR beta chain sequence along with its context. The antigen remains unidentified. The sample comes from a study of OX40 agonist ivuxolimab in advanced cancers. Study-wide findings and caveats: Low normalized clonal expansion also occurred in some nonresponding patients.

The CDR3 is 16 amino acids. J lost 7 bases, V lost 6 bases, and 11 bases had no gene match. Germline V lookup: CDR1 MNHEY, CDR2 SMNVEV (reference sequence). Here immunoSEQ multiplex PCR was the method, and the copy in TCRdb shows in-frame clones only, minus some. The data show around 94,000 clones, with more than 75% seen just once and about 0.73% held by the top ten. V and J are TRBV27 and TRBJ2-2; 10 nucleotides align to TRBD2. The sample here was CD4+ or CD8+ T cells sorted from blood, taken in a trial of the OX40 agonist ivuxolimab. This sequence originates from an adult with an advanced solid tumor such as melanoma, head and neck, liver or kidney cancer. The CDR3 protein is CASRGGLAGDYGELFF. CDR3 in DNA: TGTGCCAGCAGGGGAGGGCTAGCGGGAGATTACGGGGAGCTGTTTTTT.